This T cell receptor beta chain was recorded in a study of T cells after yellow fever vaccination. This clonotype was recorded a few times. As yet, its antigen is unknown. CDR3 length: 16 residues. The V segment lost 4 bases and the J segment 6 bases; nucleotides outside the gene matches: 9. Germline lookup yields CDR1 LGHDT and CDR2 YNNKEL (reference sequence). TCRdb reanalysed the 5' RACE reads using MiXCR and keeps one entry per CDR3 protein. The sample holds roughly 240,000 distinct CDR3 sequences, approximately 6.3% seen once. Study results and limitations: Boosting was followed by the reappearance of most primary-vaccination clones (about 96% CD4, about 90% CD8).

The chain carries TRBV3-1 and TRBJ2-7, with TRBD2 matching 13 bases. The TCR originated in a man between 25 and 39 years old who received the YFV17D yellow fever vaccine. This specimen was CD4+ T cells sorted from PBMCs, taken on the day of the yellow fever booster vaccination. The CDR3 region is CASSRTSGSPGSEQYF. The CDR3, as DNA: TGTGCCAGCAGCCGGACTAGCGGGAGTCCAGGAAGCGAGCAGTACTTC.